A selection of T cell receptor beta chains follows, all from one sample in a study of CD8+CD57+ T cells in acquired aplastic anemia. Using its own MiXCR run on the reads, TCRdb lists one record per CDR3 protein. The repertoire holds some 200,000 distinct CDR3 sequences, approximately 60% seen once, with roughly 29% in the top ten. Material: sorted CD4+, CD8+, or CD8+CD57+ T cells (not recorded which) from PBMCs. The receptors originated from a human donor in good health. Both conserved end residues are part of each CDR3. The D gene is left open where the match is weak. Clone size is shown for a subset of rows, as once, few, many or a class of expanded clone.

j_gene | abundance | d_gene | v_gene | CDR3nt | CDR3aa
TRBJ1-6 | - | - | TRBV7-2 | TGTGCCAGTATGAGAGATTATAATTCACCCCTCCACTTT | CASMRDYNSPLHF
TRBJ2-3 | many | - | TRBV7-9 | TGTGCCAGCATAGGGGCCACAGATACGCAGTATTTT | CASIGATDTQYF
TRBJ2-7 | - | - | TRBV11-2 | TGTGCCAGCAGCTTAGTAACTGCCGAGACAGACTACGAGCAGTACTTC | CASSLVTAETDYEQYF
TRBJ2-7 | - | TRBD1 | TRBV7-2 | TGTGCCAGCAGCTTAGCGGGACAGGGAGACGAGCAGTACTTC | CASSLAGQGDEQYF
TRBJ2-7 | - | TRBD2 | TRBV7-9 | TGTGCCAGCAGTAAGACTAGCGGGGCTGCTTACGAGCAGTACTTC | CASSKTSGAAYEQYF
TRBJ1-1 | many | - | TRBV6-1 | TGTGCCAGCACCCCATGGGGGTTACACACTGAAGCTTTCTTT | CASTPWGLHTEAFF
TRBJ2-3 | many | - | TRBV19 | TGTGCCAGTAGTATAGGGGGAGATACGCAGTATTTT | CASSIGGDTQYF
TRBJ2-1 | many | TRBD2 | TRBV10-1 | TGCGCCAGCAGTGATTCTAGCGGTTACAATGAGCAGTTCTTC | CASSDSSGYNEQFF
TRBJ2-5 | many | TRBD1 | TRBV15 | TGTGCCACCAGCACTGGACAGGGGATGGAAGAGACCCAGTACTTC | CATSTGQGMEETQYF
TRBJ2-1 | - | - | TRBV20-1 | TGCAGTGTCAGGCCAGCGGCCTGGGGAAATGAGCAGTTCTTC | CSVRPAAWGNEQFF
TRBJ2-7 | - | TRBD2 | TRBV7-9 | TGTGCCAGCAGCTTAGTCGGTAGCGGGGGTATCTCCTACGAGCAGTACTTC | CASSLVGSGGISYEQYF
TRBJ2-7 | - | - | TRBV5-1 | TGCGCCAGCAGCTTGGTGACAGACACTGTGGGGTACTTC | CASSLVTDTVGYF
TRBJ2-3 | - | - | TRBV24-1 | TGTGCCACCAGTGCCGCGGTTAGCACAGATACGCAGTATTTT | CATSAAVSTDTQYF
TRBJ1-6 | - | - | TRBV6-4 | TGTGCCAGCAGTGACGATATAGGGCTCGCGTCACCCCTCCACTTT | CASSDDIGLASPLHF
TRBJ2-1 | many | TRBD1 | TRBV6-5 | TGTGCCACACAGGGGGTCTCCTACAATGAGCAGTTCTTC | CATQGVSYNEQFF
TRBJ1-2 | - | - | TRBV15 | TGTGCCACCAGCAGAGATCGGGGAGGGAATTACTATGGCTACACCTTC | CATSRDRGGNYYGYTF
TRBJ2-1 | - | - | TRBV15 | TGTGCCACCAGCGGAGGATTGGGTTTTAACTACAATGAGCAGTTCTTC | CATSGGLGFNYNEQFF
TRBJ1-1 | - | - | TRBV9 | TGTGCCAGCAGCGTCGATAACACTGAAGCTTTCTTT | CASSVDNTEAFF
TRBJ2-1 | - | TRBD1 | TRBV29-1 | TGCAGCGTTGTGGACAGGGAGGCATACAATGAGCAGTTCTTC | CSVVDREAYNEQFF
TRBJ2-3 | - | - | TRBV24-1 | TGTGCCACCAGTGATCGCGGCGGGGGCACAGATACGCAGTATTTT | CATSDRGGGTDTQYF
TRBJ2-7 | - | TRBD1 | TRBV2 | TGTGCCAGCAGTGAGACCGGACAGGGCCCCTACGAGCAGTACTTC | CASSETGQGPYEQYF
TRBJ2-2 | - | - | TRBV6-1 | TGTGCCAGCAGTGCTCCTTCGGATTTGATTGCCGGGGAGCTGTTTTTT | CASSAPSDLIAGELFF
TRBJ2-7 | few | TRBD1 | TRBV20-1 | TGCAGTGCTAGGCCTGGACAGGGTAATCCCGAGCAGTACTTC | CSARPGQGNPEQYF
TRBJ2-7 | - | - | TRBV7-8 | TGTGCCAGCAGCTTAGCGGCGTTCTACGAGCAGTACTTC | CASSLAAFYEQYF
TRBJ2-2 | many | TRBD2 | TRBV19 | TGTGCCGGGGGGGGGGGTTACACCGGGGAGCTGTTTTTT | CAGGGGYTGELFF
TRBJ2-7 | many | - | TRBV25-1 | TGTGCCAGCAGTGAATATGGTAACGGCGACTACGAGCAGTACTTC | CASSEYGNGDYEQYF